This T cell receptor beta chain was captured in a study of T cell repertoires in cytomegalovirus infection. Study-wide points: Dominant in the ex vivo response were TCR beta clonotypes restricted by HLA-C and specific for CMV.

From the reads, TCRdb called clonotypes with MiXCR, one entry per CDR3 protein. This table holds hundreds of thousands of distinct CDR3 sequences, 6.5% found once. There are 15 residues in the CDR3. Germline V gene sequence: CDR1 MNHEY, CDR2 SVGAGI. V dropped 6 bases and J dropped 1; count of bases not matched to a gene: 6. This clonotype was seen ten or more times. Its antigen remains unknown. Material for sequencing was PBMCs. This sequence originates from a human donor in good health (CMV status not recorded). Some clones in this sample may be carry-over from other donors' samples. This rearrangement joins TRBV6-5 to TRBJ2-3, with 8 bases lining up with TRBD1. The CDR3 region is CASRQGAVGTDTQYF. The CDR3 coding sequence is TGTGCCAGCAGGCAGGGGGCCGTTGGCACAGATACGCAGTATTTT.